This TCR beta chain stems from a study of T cells after yellow fever vaccination. The wider study: Preparation of fractions with low cell numbers was performed using SMART-Seq v4 Ultra Low Input.

TCRdb itself ran the 5' RACE reads through MiXCR, one entry per CDR3 protein. The sample lists about 400,000 distinct CDR3 sequences; around 6.5% were seen once. Findings of the study overall: Weaker, the secondary response peaked sooner, at day 5 versus 15.

With 6 bases removed from V and 6 bases from J, the gap between germline ends came to 9 bases. Germline CDR1 reads SQVTM; CDR2 reads ANQGSEA. The CDR3 runs 11 residues. This clonotype was detected many times. Its antigen is currently unknown. The material was PBMCs, obtained 5 days after the yellow fever booster vaccination. V gene TRBV29-1 combines with J gene TRBJ2-1; perhaps TRBD2 as D (5 bases). The receptor was derived from a man aged 25 to 40 who received the YFV17D yellow fever vaccine. The CDR3 protein is CSVPRGNEQFF. The CDR3 bases are TGCAGCGTCCCCCGGGGCAATGAGCAGTTCTTC.